This is a list of T cell receptor beta chains from one sample in a study of CD8+ T cells in alopecia areata. Sequencing used immunoSEQ multiplex PCR; TCRdb keeps in-frame clones, though not all of them. The sample lists roughly 120,000 clones, more than 30% occurring once. The specimen was CD4+ T cells sorted from blood. These receptors were obtained from a human donor with alopecia areata. Each CDR3 is given with its conserved first and last residue. A D gene is named only where the DNA matches it firmly. Only part of the rows carry a size: once, few, many, or a class if the clone is expanded.

v_call	clone_size	j_call	d_call	cdr3_aa	cdr3_nt
TRBV29-1	NA	TRBJ2-7	NA	CSVRYSTYEQYF	TGCAGCGTTCGGTACAGTACCTACGAGCAGTACTTC
TRBV29-1	few	TRBJ2-3	NA	CSVGGLFTDTQYF	TGCAGCGTTGGTGGACTGTTCACAGATACGCAGTATTTT
TRBV7-2	few	TRBJ2-2	NA	CASSQARTGELFF	TGTGCCAGCAGCCAAGCGCGCACCGGGGAGCTGTTTTTT
TRBV27	NA	TRBJ2-5	TRBD2	CASSPSGTKQETQYF	TGTGCCAGCAGTCCCTCCGGGACTAAACAAGAGACCCAGTACTTC
TRBV28	NA	TRBJ2-4	TRBD1	CASRTGGYIQYF	TGTGCCAGCCGGACAGGGGGCTACATTCAGTACTTC
TRBV30	few	TRBJ2-6	NA	CAWAGAGANVLTF	TGTGCCTGGGCAGGGGCCGGGGCCAACGTCCTGACTTTC
TRBV29-1	NA	TRBJ1-2	NA	CSVEDPGYGYTF	TGCAGCGTTGAAGACCCAGGGTATGGCTACACCTTC
TRBV7-6	NA	TRBJ1-4	NA	CASSPGTIYEKLFF	TGTGCCAGCAGCCCTGGGACAATTTACGAAAAACTGTTTTTT
TRBV2	NA	TRBJ1-3	NA	CASSEGGGHPSGNTIYF	TGTGCCAGCAGTGAAGGTGGGGGACACCCCTCTGGAAACACCATATATTTT
TRBV5-1	few	TRBJ2-7	TRBD1	CASATGQGSGEQYF	TGCGCCAGCGCCACGGGACAGGGATCCGGCGAGCAGTACTTC
TRBV6-5	NA	TRBJ1-1	NA	CASSYNGRTIAFF	TGTGCCAGCAGTTACAATGGAAGAACCATAGCTTTCTTT
TRBV6-5	NA	TRBJ1-3	NA	CASSYSRAGSGNTIYF	TGTGCCAGCAGTTACTCGAGGGCTGGATCTGGAAACACCATATATTTT
TRBV18	few	TRBJ1-1	NA	CASSPEQYIEEAFF	TGTGCCAGCTCACCAGAGCAATACATTGAAGAAGCTTTCTTT
TRBV29-1	few	TRBJ2-5	NA	CSVGYAGDRETQYF	TGCAGCGTTGGATATGCAGGCGACCGGGAGACCCAGTACTTC
TRBV28	NA	TRBJ2-5	TRBD2	CASSSGTSVKETQYF	TGTGCCAGCAGTTCCGGGACTAGCGTTAAAGAGACCCAGTACTTC
TRBV7-9	NA	TRBJ2-1	TRBD2	CASRPSGNNEQFF	TGTGCCAGCAGGCCTAGCGGGAACAATGAGCAGTTCTTC
TRBV5-1	NA	TRBJ1-5	TRBD1	CASSRGTGDQPQHF	TGCGCCAGCAGCCGTGGGACAGGCGATCAGCCCCAGCATTTT
TRBV7-2	NA	TRBJ2-3	NA	CASSLAITDTQYF	TGTGCCAGCAGCTTAGCGATCACAGATACGCAGTATTTT
TRBV6-6	NA	TRBJ2-7	NA	CASSPGDEQYF	TGTGCCAGCAGTCCCGGGGACGAGCAGTACTTC
TRBV30	NA	TRBJ2-2	NA	CAWSPTSTGELFF	TGTGCCTGGAGTCCTACTAGCACCGGGGAGCTGTTTTTT
TRBV29-1	NA	TRBJ2-7	NA	CSVEGGLEQYF	TGCAGCGTTGAGGGGGGGCTCGAGCAGTACTTC
TRBV6-6	few	TRBJ1-5	TRBD1	CASSSDRDQPQHF	TGTGCCAGCAGTTCGGACAGGGACCAGCCCCAGCATTTT
TRBV5-1	NA	TRBJ2-5	TRBD1	CASSLAGTGKETQYF	TGCGCCAGCAGCTTGGCCGGGACAGGGAAGGAGACCCAGTACTTC
TRBV5-1	NA	TRBJ2-5	NA	CASSLRGSDQETQYF	TGCGCCAGCAGCCTCCGAGGCTCCGACCAAGAGACCCAGTACTTC
TRBV7-3	NA	TRBJ2-3	NA	CASSLYPASTDTQYF	TGTGCCAGCAGCTTATACCCGGCTAGCACAGATACGCAGTATTTT